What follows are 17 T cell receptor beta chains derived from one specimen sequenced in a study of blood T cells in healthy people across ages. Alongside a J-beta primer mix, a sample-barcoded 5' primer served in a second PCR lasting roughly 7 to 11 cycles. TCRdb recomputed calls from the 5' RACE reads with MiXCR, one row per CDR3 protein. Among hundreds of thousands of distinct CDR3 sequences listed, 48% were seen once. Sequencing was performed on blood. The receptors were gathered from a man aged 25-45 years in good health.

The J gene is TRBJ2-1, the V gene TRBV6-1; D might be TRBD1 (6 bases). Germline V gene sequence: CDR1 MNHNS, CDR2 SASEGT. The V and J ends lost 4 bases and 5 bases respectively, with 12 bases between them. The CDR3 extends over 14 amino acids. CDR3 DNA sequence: TGTGCCAGCAGTGTCGGCAGGGGAAACAATGAGCAGTTCTTC. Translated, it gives CASSVGRGNNEQFF.

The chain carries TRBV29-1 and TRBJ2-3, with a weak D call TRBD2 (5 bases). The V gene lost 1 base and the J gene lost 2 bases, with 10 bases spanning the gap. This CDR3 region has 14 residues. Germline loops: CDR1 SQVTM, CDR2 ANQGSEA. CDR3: CSVEGGAFTDTQYF. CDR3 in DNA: TGCAGCGTTGAAGGGGGAGCGTTCACAGATACGCAGTATTTT.

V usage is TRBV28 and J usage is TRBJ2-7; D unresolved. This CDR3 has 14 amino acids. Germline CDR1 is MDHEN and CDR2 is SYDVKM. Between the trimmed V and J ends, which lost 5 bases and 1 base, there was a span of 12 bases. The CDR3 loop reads CASSIGRPSYEQYF. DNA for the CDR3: TGTGCCAGCAGTATTGGCAGGCCTTCCTACGAGCAGTACTTC.

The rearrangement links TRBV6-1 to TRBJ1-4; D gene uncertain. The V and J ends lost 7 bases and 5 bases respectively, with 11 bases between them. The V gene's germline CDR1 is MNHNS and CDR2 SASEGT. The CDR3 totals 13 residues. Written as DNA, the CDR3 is TGTGCCAGCATGCGACAAGTCAATGAAAAACTGTTTTTT. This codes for CASMRQVNEKLFF.

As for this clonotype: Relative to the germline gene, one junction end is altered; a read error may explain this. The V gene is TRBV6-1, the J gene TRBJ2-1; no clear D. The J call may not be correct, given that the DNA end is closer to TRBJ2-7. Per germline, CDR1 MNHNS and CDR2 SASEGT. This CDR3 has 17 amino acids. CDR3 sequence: CASGEFTPTSSYNEQYF. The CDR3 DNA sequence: TGTGCCAGCGGTGAATTCACGCCGACGAGCTCCTACAATGAGCAGTACTTC.

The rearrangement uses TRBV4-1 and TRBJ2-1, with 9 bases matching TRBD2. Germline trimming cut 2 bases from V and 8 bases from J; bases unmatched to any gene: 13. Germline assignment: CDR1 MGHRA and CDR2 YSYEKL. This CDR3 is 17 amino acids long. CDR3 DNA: TGCGCCAGCAGCCAACGTGTGGCGGGGGGGCATGGCGATGAGCAGTTCTTC. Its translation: CASSQRVAGGHGDEQFF.

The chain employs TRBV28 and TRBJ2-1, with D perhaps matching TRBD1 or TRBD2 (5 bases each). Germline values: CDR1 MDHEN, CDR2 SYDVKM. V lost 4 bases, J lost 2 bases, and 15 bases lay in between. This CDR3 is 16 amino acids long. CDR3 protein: CASSSTGAGPYNEQFF. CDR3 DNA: TGTGCCAGCAGTTCTACCGGGGCAGGGCCCTACAATGAGCAGTTCTTC.

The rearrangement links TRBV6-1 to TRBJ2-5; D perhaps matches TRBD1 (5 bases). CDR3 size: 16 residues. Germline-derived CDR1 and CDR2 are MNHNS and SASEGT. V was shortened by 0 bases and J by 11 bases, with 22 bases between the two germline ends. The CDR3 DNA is TGTGCCAGCAGTGAAGCCGGGTCAGGGTTCCTTACCAGGCAGTACTTC. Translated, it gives CASSEAGSGFLTRQYF.

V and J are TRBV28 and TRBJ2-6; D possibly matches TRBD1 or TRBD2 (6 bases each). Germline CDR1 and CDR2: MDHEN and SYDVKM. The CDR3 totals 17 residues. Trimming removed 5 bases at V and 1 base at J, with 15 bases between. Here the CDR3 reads CASSPGGAVSGANVLTF. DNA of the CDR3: TGTGCCAGCAGTCCCGGGGGCGCGGTTTCTGGGGCCAACGTCCTGACTTTC.

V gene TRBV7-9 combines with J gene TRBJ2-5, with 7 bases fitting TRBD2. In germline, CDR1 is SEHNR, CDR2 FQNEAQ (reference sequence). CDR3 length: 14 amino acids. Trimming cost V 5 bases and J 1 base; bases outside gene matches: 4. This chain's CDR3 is CASSGLGVQETQYF. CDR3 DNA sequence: TGTGCCAGCAGCGGACTAGGCGTCCAAGAGACCCAGTACTTC.

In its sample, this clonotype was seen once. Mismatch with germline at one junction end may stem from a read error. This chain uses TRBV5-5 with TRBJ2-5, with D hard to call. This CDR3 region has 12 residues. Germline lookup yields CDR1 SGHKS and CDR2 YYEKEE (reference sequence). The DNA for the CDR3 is TGTGCCGGCAGCCTAATGGCGGAGACCCAGTACTTC. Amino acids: CAGSLMAETQYF.

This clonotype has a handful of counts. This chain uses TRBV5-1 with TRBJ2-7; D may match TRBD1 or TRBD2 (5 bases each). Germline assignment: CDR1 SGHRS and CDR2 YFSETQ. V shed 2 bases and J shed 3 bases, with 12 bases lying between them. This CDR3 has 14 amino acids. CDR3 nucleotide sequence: TGCGCCAGCAGCTTATCCGGGACCAACTACGAGCAGTACTTC. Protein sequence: CASSLSGTNYEQYF.

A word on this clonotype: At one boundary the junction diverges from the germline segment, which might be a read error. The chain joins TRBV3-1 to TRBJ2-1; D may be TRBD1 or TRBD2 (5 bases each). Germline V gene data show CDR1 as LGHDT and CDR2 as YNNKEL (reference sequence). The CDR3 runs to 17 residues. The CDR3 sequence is CVSSQDPAGSSYNEQFF. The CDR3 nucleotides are TGTGTCAGCAGCCAAGATCCCGCAGGGAGCTCCTACAATGAGCAGTTCTTC.

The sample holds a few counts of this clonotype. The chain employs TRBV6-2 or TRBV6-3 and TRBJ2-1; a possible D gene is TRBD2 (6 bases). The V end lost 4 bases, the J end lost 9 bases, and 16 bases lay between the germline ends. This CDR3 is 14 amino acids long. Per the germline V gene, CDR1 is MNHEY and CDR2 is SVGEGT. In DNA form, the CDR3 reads TGTGCCAGCAGTTCCCCCCCCCTAGCGAGTGAGCAGTTCTTC. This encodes CASSSPPLASEQFF.

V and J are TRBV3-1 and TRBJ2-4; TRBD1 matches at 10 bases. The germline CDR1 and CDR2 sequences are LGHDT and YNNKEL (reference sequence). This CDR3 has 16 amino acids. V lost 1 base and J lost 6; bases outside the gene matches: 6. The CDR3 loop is CASSQGIGQGGNIQYF. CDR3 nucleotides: TGTGCCAGCAGCCAAGGTATTGGACAGGGGGGAAACATTCAGTACTTC.

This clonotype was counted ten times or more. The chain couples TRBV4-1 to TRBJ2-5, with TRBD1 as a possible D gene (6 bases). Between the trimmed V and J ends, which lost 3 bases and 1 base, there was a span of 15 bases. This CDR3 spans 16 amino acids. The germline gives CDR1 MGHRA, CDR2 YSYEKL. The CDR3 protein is CASSHPIQGIQETQYF. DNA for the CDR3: TGCGCCAGCAGCCACCCAATACAGGGAATCCAAGAGACCCAGTACTTC.

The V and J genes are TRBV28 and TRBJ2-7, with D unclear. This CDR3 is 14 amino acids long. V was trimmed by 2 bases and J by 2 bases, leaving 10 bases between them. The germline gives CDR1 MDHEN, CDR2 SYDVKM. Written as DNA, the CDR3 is TGTGCCAGCAGTTTACACGTGAGCCCCTACGAGCAGTACTTC. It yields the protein CASSLHVSPYEQYF.